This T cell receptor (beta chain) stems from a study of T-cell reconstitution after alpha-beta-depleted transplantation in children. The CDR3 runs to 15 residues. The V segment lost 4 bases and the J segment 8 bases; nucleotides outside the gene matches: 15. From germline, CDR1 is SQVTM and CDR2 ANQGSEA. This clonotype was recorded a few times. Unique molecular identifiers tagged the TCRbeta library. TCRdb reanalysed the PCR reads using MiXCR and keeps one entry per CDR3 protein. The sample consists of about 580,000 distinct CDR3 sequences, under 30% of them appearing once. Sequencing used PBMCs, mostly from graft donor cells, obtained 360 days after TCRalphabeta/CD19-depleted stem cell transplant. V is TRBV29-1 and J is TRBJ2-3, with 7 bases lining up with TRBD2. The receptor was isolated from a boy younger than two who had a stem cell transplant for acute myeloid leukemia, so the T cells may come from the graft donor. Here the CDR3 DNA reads TGCAGCGTTGCGAGCGGGACTCTGGGAATAGGTACGCAGTATTTT. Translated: CSVASGTLGIGTQYF.